This T cell receptor (beta chain) was observed in a study of blood T cell repertoires in COVID-19. For the study at large: Both acute and convalescent COVID-19 samples were obtained from the United States, Italy and Spain. Sources were T cells, B-cell-depleted T cells, or PBMCs; the material itself was cDNA or gDNA.

Authors' data handling: Reference gene primer amplification gave nucleated cell count estimates. Repertoires were generated with immunoSEQ multiplex PCR, while TCRdb's copy carries only in-frame clones and drops some. The DNA was the basis for D and trimming; V, J and clone size are from that table. The sample comprises around 300,000 clones, 86% of which are singletons, and 2.5% to 3.5% rests with the top ten. The material sequenced was peripheral blood. The origin of this receptor is a woman in her thirties with active or convalescent COVID-19.

The CDR3 DNA reads as TGTGCCTGTAGCCTAGCATATGAGCAGTTCTTC. Translated: CACSLAYEQFF. The chain combines TRBV6-5 with TRBJ2-1, with D possibly matching TRBD2 (5 bases). Germline V gives CDR1 MNHEY, CDR2 SVGAGI. Trimming removed 11 bases at V and 8 bases at J, with 13 bases between. The CDR3 consists of 11 residues.